This passage covers 14 T cell receptor beta chains from one sample sequenced in a study of T cells in women clearing cervical HPV infection. Sequencing was performed with immunoSEQ multiplex PCR; in TCRdb, only in-frame clones are kept and a portion is missing. The specimen's table records tens of thousands of clones. Material for sequencing was blood buffy coat. The receptor source for this set is a woman between 18 and 70 years old with a cervical HPV16 infection that either progressed to CIN3+ or cleared (not recorded which).

Of note for this clone: The CDR3 end falls 3 residues outside the read, so it is completed with the germline J gene. This chain connects TRBV5-1 to TRBJ2-3, with D tentatively TRBD2 (5 bases). This CDR3 spans 15 amino acids. CDR1 and CDR2 (germline): SGHRS, YFSETQ. Trimming stripped 4 bases from V and 0 bases from J, with 12 bases between. The CDR3 bases that were read are TGCGCCAGCAGCGAGGGTGTCACAAGCACAGATACG. Translating gives CASSEGVTSTDT. The full CDR3 sequence reads CASSEGVTSTDTQYF. Using reference TRBV5-1 and TRBJ2-3 for the parts outside the CDR3, the full variable domain is KAGVTQTPRYLIKTRGQQVTLSCSPISGHRSVSWYQQTPGQGLQFLFEYFSETQRNKGNFPGRFSGRQFSNSRSEMNVSTLELGDSALYLCASSEGVTSTDTQYFGPGTRLTVL.

With regard to this clone: Read coverage stops 3 residues before the CDR3 terminus; the germline J gene supplies the remainder. The chain joins TRBV10-1 to TRBJ2-3, with D possibly being TRBD1 (6 bases). V shed 5 bases and J shed 3 bases, with 9 bases lying between them. The CDR3 has 13 residues. Germline V lookup: CDR1 WNHNN, CDR2 SYGVQD (reference sequence). The CDR3 bases that were read are TGCGCCAGCAGTTACAGGGAGACAGATACG. Its protein is CASSYRETDT. The full CDR3 reads CASSYRETDTQYF.

Turning to this clone: Coverage ceases 3 residues before the CDR3 finishes, and the germline J gene fills in the end. In the same sample, other DNA sequences code for this CDR3. This chain joins TRBV20-1 and TRBJ1-4; maybe TRBD1 (5 bases). V was shortened by 6 bases and J by 8 bases, with 19 bases between the two germline ends. The CDR3 is made up of 14 amino acids. The V gene's germline CDR1 is DFQATT and CDR2 SNEGSKA (reference sequence). The CDR3 loop is CSAKKGQGKEKLFF. The CDR3 DNA, read in part, is TGCAGTGCCAAGAAGGGGCAGGGAAAAGAAAAA.

A remark on this clone: From the germline J gene comes the end of the CDR3, since the read stops 3 residues before it. The chain recombines TRBV20-1 with TRBJ2-3, with TRBD1 matching 8 bases. The germline gives CDR1 DFQATT, CDR2 SNEGSKA (reference sequence). The CDR3 sequence is 16 residues long. CDR3 bases read: TGCAGTGCTAGAGAAGAGAGGACAGGGCCCAATCAGCCG. Protein sequence: CSAREERTGPNQP. The whole CDR3 protein is CSAREERTGPNQPQYF.

Details on this clone: Read sequence stops 3 residues before the CDR3 end, and the germline J gene provides the missing end. The chain joins TRBV10-1 to TRBJ1-1; no firm D call. CDR1 WNHNN and CDR2 SYGVQD come from the germline V gene (reference sequence). Trimming removed 2 bases from V and 4 bases from J, with 5 bases in between. There are 12 residues in the CDR3. CDR3 amino acids: CASSETTTEAFF. The covered CDR3 bases are TGCGCCAGCAGTGAGACTACCACTGAA.

Of note for this clone: The read finishes 3 residues shy of the CDR3 end, and the germline J gene is used to complete it. This chain uses TRBV20-1 with TRBJ2-1, with 10 bases that match TRBD2. The CDR3 consists of 14 residues. The J segment lost 8 bases and the V segment lost 2 bases, leaving 6 bases of the junction unmatched. Germline lookup yields CDR1 DFQATT and CDR2 SNEGSKA (reference sequence). The CDR3 sequence is CSARSPSGRHEQFF. Partial CDR3 DNA: TGCAGTGCTAGATCCCCTAGCGGGAGACATGAG.

Comments on this clone: The missing CDR3 end, 3 residues past where the read stops, is filled in from the germline J gene. The chain has TRBV7-2 and TRBJ2-4; D is possibly TRBD1 (8 bases). This CDR3 contains 15 residues. Germline lookup yields CDR1 SGHTA and CDR2 FQGNSA. CDR3 bases read: TGTGCCAGCAGCTTTTCCGTGACAGGGGACTATGGT. It is translated as CASSFSVTGDYG. Given in full, the CDR3 is CASSFSVTGDYGQYF. The whole variable domain, filled in from reference TRBV7-2 and TRBJ2-4, reads GAGVSQSPSNKVTEKGKDVELRCDPISGHTALYWYRQSLGQGLEFLIYFQGNSAPDKSGLPSDRFSAERTGGSVSTLTIQRTQQEDSAVYLCASSFSVTGDYGQYFGAGTRLSVL.

Comment on this clone: The junction departs from germline at one end; a sequencing error may be responsible. The DNA ends 3 residues before the CDR3 does, and the rest of the CDR3 is filled in from the germline J gene. Other DNA sequences from this sample encode an identical CDR3 as well. The rearrangement joins TRBV18 to TRBJ1-3, with D possibly matching TRBD1 (6 bases). CDR1 is KGHSH, CDR2 LQKENI, per germline. The CDR3 is 15 amino acids. Incomplete CDR3 DNA: TGTGCCAGCTCACCCTCAAACAGGGATAGAAACACA. Translating gives CASSPSNRDRNT. Given in full, the CDR3 is CASSPSNRDRNTIYF.

Note on this clone: Other DNA sequences in the sample encode the same CDR3. The CDR3 is CAISGQGSSDEQYF. CDR3 bases read: TGTGCCATCAGTGGACAGGGAAGTTCTGACGAG. J is TRBJ2-7 and V is TRBV10-3; 7 positions match TRBD1. The CDR3 extends 3 residues past the end of the read, so its final part is completed from the germline J gene. With V trimmed by 4 bases and J by 5 bases, 8 bases remained unmatched. CDR3 length equals 14 residues. Germline-derived CDR1 and CDR2 are ENHRY and SYGVKD.

Concerning this clone itself: The CDR3 end is not reached by the read, which stops 3 residues before it; the germline J gene fills it in. The V gene is TRBV7-9, the J gene TRBJ1-1; TRBD1 matches at 10 bases. CDR1 is SEHNR, CDR2 FQNEAQ, per germline (reference sequence). CDR3 length equals 14 residues. Partial CDR3 DNA: TGTGCCAGCAGCAATGGACAGGGGGGAGGAGAA. Residues: CASSNGQGGGE. The CDR3, in full, reads CASSNGQGGGEAFF.

Points on this clone: With the read ending 3 residues before the CDR3 end, the germline J gene is used to fill in that end. The chain couples TRBV20-1 to TRBJ2-7; 8 bases fit TRBD1. CDR1 is DFQATT, CDR2 SNEGSKA, per germline (reference sequence). The CDR3 totals 13 residues. V lost 5 bases to trimming and J lost 5 bases; unmatched junction nucleotides: 8. The sequenced CDR3 bases are TGCAGTGCTGGTAGACAGGGGACCCACGAG. This codes for CSAGRQGTHE. The CDR3 in full is CSAGRQGTHEQYF.

About this clone itself: Read sequence stops 3 residues before the CDR3 end, and the germline J gene provides the missing end. V usage is TRBV30 and J usage is TRBJ2-1, with D hard to call. Trimming shortened V by 0 bases and J by 7 bases, and 10 bases separated the two germline ends. The length of the CDR3 is 13 residues. In germline, CDR1 is GTSNPN, CDR2 SVGIG (reference sequence). CDR3 in amino acids: CAWSVRSGNEQFF. Incomplete CDR3 DNA: TGTGCCTGGAGTGTACGTTCGGGTAATGAG.

Remarks on this clone: The sequence runs out 3 residues before the end of the CDR3; the remainder is reconstructed from the germline J gene. V gene TRBV5-1 combines with J gene TRBJ1-2; TRBD1 matches at 8 bases. CDR1 and CDR2 from the germline V gene are SGHRS and YFSETQ. The CDR3 sequence is 18 residues long. The J segment lost 6 bases and the V segment lost 0 bases, leaving 16 bases of the junction unmatched. CDR3 sequence: CASSLVAKDRGFPHGYTF. Partial CDR3 DNA: TGCGCCAGCAGCTTGGTCGCTAAAGACAGGGGATTTCCTCATGGC. The whole variable domain, remainder taken from reference TRBV5-1 and TRBJ1-2, is KAGVTQTPRYLIKTRGQQVTLSCSPISGHRSVSWYQQTPGQGLQFLFEYFSETQRNKGNFPGRFSGRQFSNSRSEMNVSTLELGDSALYLCASSLVAKDRGFPHGYTFGSGTRLTVV.

On this clone itself: Read sequence stops 3 residues before the CDR3 end, and the germline J gene provides the missing end. J is TRBJ2-1 and V is TRBV5-1; 10 bases align to TRBD1. The CDR3 is 15 amino acids. The ends lost 5 bases at V and 5 bases at J; junction bases unmatched: 7. In germline, CDR1 is SGHRS, CDR2 YFSETQ. The CDR3 loop reads CASSPSGQGDNEQFF. CDR3 bases read: TGCGCCAGCAGTCCCTCCGGACAGGGGGACAATGAG.